The 7 T cell receptor beta chains in this list originate from one sample, sequenced in a study of cytomegalovirus exposure and HLA in healthy donors. It was with 60 Vbeta and 13 Jbeta primers that the PCR ran. Sequencing was performed with immunoSEQ multiplex PCR; in TCRdb, only in-frame clones are kept and a portion is missing. The sample consists of approximately 110,000 clones, 78% of them appearing once. The sample taken for sequencing was PBMCs. Receptors were obtained from a male donor in good health and CMV-seronegative.

This chain joins TRBV5-4 and TRBJ1-2; 8 bases align to TRBD1. Germline loops: CDR1 SGHNT, CDR2 YYREEE (reference sequence). The CDR3 length is 13 residues. J was trimmed by 3 bases and V by 9 bases; bases with no gene match: 7. The CDR3 DNA reads as TGTGCCATCATGAGACAGGGGTACTATGGCTACACCTTC. Translating gives CAIMRQGYYGYTF.

The V call is TRBV21-1, the J call TRBJ2-7; the DNA was not used to check the table's D call, TRBD2. TRBV21-1 is designated a pseudogene. This CDR3 is 14 amino acids long. The CDR3 region is CASSSFGNYGEQYF. The CDR3 nucleotides are TGTGCCAGCAGTTCCTTTGGCAACTACGGCGAGCAGTACTTC.

About this clone itself: The junction does not match germline at one end; this may be a read error. J is TRBJ2-6 and V is TRBV30; tentatively, D is TRBD2 (7 bases). Germline-derived CDR1 and CDR2 are GTSNPN and SVGIG (reference sequence). CDR3 length: 19 amino acids. The CDR3 nucleotides read TGTGCCTGGAGTGTACATGGCAGGGAGGGTCTCTGGGGGGCCAACGTCCCGACTTTC. Amino acid sequence: CAWSVHGREGLWGANVPTF.

The gene calls are TRBV11-1 and TRBJ1-1, with D possibly TRBD1 on 5 matching bases. This CDR3 is 14 amino acids long. V was cut by 5 bases and J by 0 bases, with 10 bases left in between. CDR1 is SGHAT, CDR2 FQDESV, per germline (reference sequence). The CDR3 spells CASSLRQLNTEAFF. CDR3 in DNA: TGTGCCAGCAGCCTACGACAGTTGAACACTGAAGCTTTCTTT. Drawing the rest from reference TRBV11-1 and TRBJ1-1, the complete variable domain is EAEVAQSPRYKITEKSQAVAFWCDPISGHATLYWYRQILGQGPELLVQFQDESVVDDSQLPKDRFSAERLKGVDSTLKIQPAELGDSAMYLCASSLRQLNTEAFFGQGTRLTVV.

The rearrangement uses TRBV11-3 and TRBJ2-1; no reliable D call. V dropped 8 bases and J dropped 6 bases, with 11 bases sitting between them. CDR3 length: 12 residues. Germline V CDR1 and CDR2: SGHNT, YENEEA. The CDR3 sequence is CASSLSPNEQFF. CDR3 coding DNA: TGTGCCAGCTCCCTATCTCCCAATGAGCAGTTCTTC.

The genes are TRBV9 and TRBJ2-7, with D unresolved. Germline V CDR1 and CDR2: SGDLS, YYNGEE. V lost 0 bases and J lost 1, with 8 bases in between. The CDR3 has 14 residues. For the CDR3, the DNA is TGTGCCAGCAGCGTAGGACCTAGTTCCTACGAGCAGTACTTC. This codes for CASSVGPSSYEQYF. Full variable domain (outside the CDR3, taken from reference TRBV9 and TRBJ2-7): DSGVTQTPKHLITATGQRVTLRCSPRSGDLSVYWYQQSLDQGLQFLIQYYNGEERAKGNILERFSAQQFPDLHSELNLSSLELGDSALYFCASSVGPSSYEQYFGPGTRLTVT.

The V and J genes are TRBV11-3 and TRBJ2-2; D may be TRBD2 (6 bases). The CDR3 sequence is 15 residues long. CDR1 is SGHNT, CDR2 YENEEA, per germline. V gave up 4 bases and J gave up 3 bases, with 12 bases separating them. The CDR3 spells CASSSRLEYTGELFF. Here the CDR3 DNA reads TGTGCCAGCAGCTCCAGACTAGAATACACCGGGGAGCTGTTTTTT.